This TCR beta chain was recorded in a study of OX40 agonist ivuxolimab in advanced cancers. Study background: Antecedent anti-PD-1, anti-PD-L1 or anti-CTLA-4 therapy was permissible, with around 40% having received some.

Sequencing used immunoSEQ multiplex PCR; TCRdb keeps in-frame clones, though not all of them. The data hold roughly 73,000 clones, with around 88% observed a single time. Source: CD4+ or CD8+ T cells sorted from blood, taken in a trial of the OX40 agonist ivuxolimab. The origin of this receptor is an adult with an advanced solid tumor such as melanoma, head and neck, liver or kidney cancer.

In nucleotides, the CDR3 is TGTGCCAGTAGTGGGACAGGAAGCTCCTACGAGCAGTACTTC. Amino acid sequence: CASSGTGSSYEQYF. This chain links TRBV19 with TRBJ2-5, with 8 bases aligning to TRBD1. The DNA end favors TRBJ2-7, so the J call may be wrong. CDR1 and CDR2 from the germline V gene are LNHDA and SQIVND (reference sequence). The CDR3 is made up of 14 amino acids.